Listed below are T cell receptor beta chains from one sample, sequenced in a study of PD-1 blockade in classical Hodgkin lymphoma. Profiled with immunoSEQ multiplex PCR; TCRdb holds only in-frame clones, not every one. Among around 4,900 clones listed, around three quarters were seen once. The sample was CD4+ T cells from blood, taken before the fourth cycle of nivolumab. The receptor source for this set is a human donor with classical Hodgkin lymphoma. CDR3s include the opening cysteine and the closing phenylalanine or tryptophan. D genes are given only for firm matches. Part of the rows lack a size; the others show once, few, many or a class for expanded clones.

CDR3nt: TGTGCCAGCAGTTTTGCGGCTACGGTCCAGTTCTTC
CDR3aa: CASSFAATVQFF
abundance: .
v_gene: TRBV2
d_gene: .
len: 12
j_gene: TRBJ2-1

CDR3nt: TGCGCCAGCAGCCAAAGGACTAGCGGGGGAATCTGGGGGGATACGCAGTATTTT
CDR3aa: CASSQRTSGGIWGDTQYF
abundance: .
v_gene: TRBV4-3
d_gene: TRBD2
len: 18
j_gene: TRBJ2-3

CDR3nt: TGCGCCAGCAGCCAAGATCGGAACAGGGGATCCTCACCCCTCCACTTT
CDR3aa: CASSQDRNRGSSPLHF
abundance: .
v_gene: TRBV4-3
d_gene: TRBD1
len: 16
j_gene: TRBJ1-6

CDR3nt: TGTGCCAGCAACGCAGGGCCGTCCACTGAAGCTTTCTTT
CDR3aa: CASNAGPSTEAFF
abundance: few
v_gene: TRBV7-3
d_gene: .
len: 13
j_gene: TRBJ1-1

CDR3nt: TGTGCCAGCAGCTTAGCGGTGGTCACTGAAGCTTTCTTT
CDR3aa: CASSLAVVTEAFF
abundance: .
v_gene: TRBV11-1
d_gene: .
len: 13
j_gene: TRBJ1-1

CDR3nt: TGCAGCGTTGGGTCCGGGAGCAATCAGCCCCAGCATTTT
CDR3aa: CSVGSGSNQPQHF
abundance: .
v_gene: TRBV29-1
d_gene: .
len: 13
j_gene: TRBJ1-5

CDR3nt: TGTGCCAGCAGCCTCGGGACAGGGTCTCTCGGAGAGACCCAGTACTTC
CDR3aa: CASSLGTGSLGETQYF
abundance: .
v_gene: TRBV7-9
d_gene: TRBD1
len: 16
j_gene: TRBJ2-5

CDR3nt: TGTGCCAGCAGCTTGGGTGGAAGCAATCAGCCCCAGCATTTT
CDR3aa: CASSLGGSNQPQHF
abundance: .
v_gene: TRBV5-6
d_gene: .
len: 14
j_gene: TRBJ1-5

CDR3nt: TGTGCCTGGACCCGGGGGGCCTCGGCCAAAAATTCACCCCTCCACTTT
CDR3aa: CAWTRGASAKNSPLHF
abundance: few
v_gene: TRBV30
d_gene: .
len: 16
j_gene: TRBJ1-6

CDR3nt: TGTGCCAGCAGCAAAGATGGGGGCGGTACGCAGTATTTT
CDR3aa: CASSKDGGGTQYF
abundance: .
v_gene: TRBV7-9
d_gene: .
len: 13
j_gene: TRBJ2-3

CDR3nt: TGCGCCAGCAGCCAAGATGCAGGTAGCAATCAGCCCCAGCATTTT
CDR3aa: CASSQDAGSNQPQHF
abundance: .
v_gene: TRBV4-1
d_gene: .
len: 15
j_gene: TRBJ1-5

CDR3nt: TGTGCCAGCAGCTTAGGCCAGGGGGTTGGAAAACTGTTTTTT
CDR3aa: CASSLGQGVGKLFF
abundance: few
v_gene: TRBV7-8
d_gene: TRBD1
len: 14
j_gene: TRBJ1-4

CDR3nt: TGTGCCAGCAGGAACAGGGGTTTCTACGAGCAGTACTTC
CDR3aa: CASRNRGFYEQYF
abundance: .
v_gene: TRBV28
d_gene: TRBD1
len: 13
j_gene: TRBJ2-7

CDR3nt: TGTGCCAGCAGCGGTGGACTAGTTCCCTACGAGCAGTACTTC
CDR3aa: CASSGGLVPYEQYF
abundance: once
v_gene: TRBV9
d_gene: TRBD2
len: 14
j_gene: TRBJ2-7

CDR3nt: TGTGCCAGTAGTATGTCGAGGGGCCTTTCGGCCTCCTATGGCTACACCTTC
CDR3aa: CASSMSRGLSASYGYTF
abundance: once
v_gene: TRBV19
d_gene: .
len: 17
j_gene: TRBJ1-2

CDR3nt: TGTGCCAGCAGCTTAGACGGGACAGGGGTCGCTTTCTTT
CDR3aa: CASSLDGTGVAFF
abundance: once
v_gene: TRBV7-9
d_gene: TRBD1
len: 13
j_gene: TRBJ1-1

CDR3nt: TGTGCCTGGAGGGAGGGACTATTAAGCTCCTACAATGAGCAGTTCTTC
CDR3aa: CAWREGLLSSYNEQFF
abundance: .
v_gene: TRBV30
d_gene: TRBD2
len: 16
j_gene: TRBJ2-1

CDR3nt: TGTGCCAGCAGCCACCGTGGGTTGGGGGAGACCCAGTACTTC
CDR3aa: CASSHRGLGETQYF
abundance: .
v_gene: TRBV4-2
d_gene: .
len: 14
j_gene: TRBJ2-5

CDR3nt: TGTGCCAGTAGTATGCGGAATGGGGGAGGTACAGAGACCCAGTACTTC
CDR3aa: CASSMRNGGGTETQYF
abundance: .
v_gene: TRBV19
d_gene: .
len: 16
j_gene: TRBJ2-5

CDR3nt: TGTGCCAGTAGCCCAGGGATCTGGACTGAAGCTTTCTTT
CDR3aa: CASSPGIWTEAFF
abundance: .
v_gene: TRBV19
d_gene: .
len: 13
j_gene: TRBJ1-1

CDR3nt: TGTGCCAGCAGCCTGTTGGGGGGGACAGATACGCAGTATTTT
CDR3aa: CASSLLGGTDTQYF
abundance: .
v_gene: TRBV7-2
d_gene: TRBD2
len: 14
j_gene: TRBJ2-3

CDR3nt: TGTGCCAGCAGCTTGGACGGACACGGGGAGACCCAGTACTTC
CDR3aa: CASSLDGHGETQYF
abundance: .
v_gene: TRBV5-6
d_gene: .
len: 14
j_gene: TRBJ2-5

CDR3nt: TGTGCCAGCAGCTTAACGGAGGGGGCCCAGTACTTC
CDR3aa: CASSLTEGAQYF
abundance: .
v_gene: TRBV7-3
d_gene: .
len: 12
j_gene: TRBJ2-5

CDR3nt: TGTGCCACCCGGGCGGGAATCCAAGAGACCCAGTACTTC
CDR3aa: CATRAGIQETQYF
abundance: few
v_gene: TRBV2
d_gene: .
len: 13
j_gene: TRBJ2-5

CDR3nt: TGTGCCAGCTCACCTGGGACAGAAGATGAAAAACTGTTTTTT
CDR3aa: CASSPGTEDEKLFF
abundance: .
v_gene: TRBV18
d_gene: TRBD1
len: 14
j_gene: TRBJ1-4

CDR3nt: TGTGCCATCAGTCCCGGGGCTGTTACAAGCACAGATACGCAGTATTTT
CDR3aa: CAISPGAVTSTDTQYF
abundance: .
v_gene: TRBV10-3
d_gene: .
len: 16
j_gene: TRBJ2-3

CDR3nt: TGTGCCAGCAGCTCCCACGGGTTCGAGGGAAAAGTCGGCGGCAATCAGCCCCAGCATTTT
CDR3aa: CASSSHGFEGKVGGNQPQHF
abundance: .
v_gene: TRBV7-3
d_gene: .
len: 20
j_gene: TRBJ1-5

CDR3nt: TGTGCCACCAGCAGAGTGAGGGCCTTGACCCGATACAATGAGCAGTTCTTC
CDR3aa: CATSRVRALTRYNEQFF
abundance: few
v_gene: TRBV15
d_gene: .
len: 17
j_gene: TRBJ2-1

CDR3nt: TGTGCCAGCAGCTACGGTAGGCTAGCGGAGAGCGAGACCCAGTACTTC
CDR3aa: CASSYGRLAESETQYF
abundance: .
v_gene: TRBV7-8
d_gene: TRBD2
len: 16
j_gene: TRBJ2-5

CDR3nt: TGTGCCAGCAGCTCCTCTAGCGGGGGGGAAGAGACCCAGTACTTC
CDR3aa: CASSSSSGGEETQYF
abundance: .
v_gene: TRBV7-2
d_gene: TRBD2
len: 15
j_gene: TRBJ2-5

CDR3nt: TGCGCCAGCAGCTTGGCTCCCCCGGGTACTAATGAAAAACTGTTTTTT
CDR3aa: CASSLAPPGTNEKLFF
abundance: .
v_gene: TRBV5-1
d_gene: .
len: 16
j_gene: TRBJ1-4

CDR3nt: TGTGCCAGCAGTCAAATCCTGGAGGGCTATGGCTACACCTTC
CDR3aa: CASSQILEGYGYTF
abundance: .
v_gene: TRBV6-5
d_gene: .
len: 14
j_gene: TRBJ1-2

CDR3nt: TGTGCCAGCAGCTCCCCAGGAGATACGCAGTATTTT
CDR3aa: CASSSPGDTQYF
abundance: .
v_gene: TRBV7-3
d_gene: .
len: 12
j_gene: TRBJ2-3

CDR3nt: TGTGCCAGCAGGGGCAGGACTATGGGGGAGCTGTTTTTT
CDR3aa: CASRGRTMGELFF
abundance: .
v_gene: TRBV7-2
d_gene: .
len: 13
j_gene: TRBJ2-2

CDR3nt: TGTGCCAGCAGCTTATCACAGGTTAATGAAAAACTGTTTTTT
CDR3aa: CASSLSQVNEKLFF
abundance: .
v_gene: TRBV7-6
d_gene: .
len: 14
j_gene: TRBJ1-4